This T cell receptor beta chain was recorded in a study of blood T cell repertoires in COVID-19. Recruits, aged roughly 18 to 95 years, lived in 25 or so US areas. Two negative PCRs, clearance, or symptom resolution were required of recovered Cohort 3 donors. Assay: immunoSEQ multiplex PCR; the TCRdb copy retains only in-frame clones and omits some. Seen here are 150,000 to 200,000 clones, around 89% observed once, and the top ten hold roughly 0.82%. Germline loops: CDR1 SEHNR, CDR2 FQNEAQ (reference sequence). V trimming: 8 bases; J trimming: 6 bases; junction bases outside the gene matches: 14. The CDR3 sequence is 15 residues long.

The TCR was taken from a woman in her late teens or twenties who had recovered from COVID-19. The sample consisted of PBMCs or T cells enriched from blood (not recorded which). V gene TRBV7-9 combines with J gene TRBJ2-7; 9 positions match TRBD2. The CDR3 loop reads CASVPPYSGSFEQYF. Written as DNA, the CDR3 is TGTGCCAGCGTCCCCCCTTATAGCGGGAGCTTCGAGCAGTACTTC.